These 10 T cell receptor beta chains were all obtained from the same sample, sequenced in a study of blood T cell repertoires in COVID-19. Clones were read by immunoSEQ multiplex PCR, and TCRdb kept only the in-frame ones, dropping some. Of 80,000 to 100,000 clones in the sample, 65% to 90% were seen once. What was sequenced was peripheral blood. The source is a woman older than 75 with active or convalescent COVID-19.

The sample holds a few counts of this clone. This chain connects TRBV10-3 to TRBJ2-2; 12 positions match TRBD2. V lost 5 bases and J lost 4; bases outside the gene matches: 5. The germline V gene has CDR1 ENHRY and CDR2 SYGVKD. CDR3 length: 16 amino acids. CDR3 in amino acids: CAISRLAGVGTGELFF. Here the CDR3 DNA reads TGTGCCATCAGTAGACTAGCGGGAGTGGGCACCGGGGAGCTGTTTTTT.

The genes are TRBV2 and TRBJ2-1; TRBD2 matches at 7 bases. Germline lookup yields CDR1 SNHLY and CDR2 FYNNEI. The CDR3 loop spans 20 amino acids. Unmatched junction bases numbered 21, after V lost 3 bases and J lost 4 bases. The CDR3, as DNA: TGTGCCAGCAGTGATTCCGGGGGGACTTTCGCTACTCGGTCTTACAATGAGCAGTTCTTC. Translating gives CASSDSGGTFATRSYNEQFF.

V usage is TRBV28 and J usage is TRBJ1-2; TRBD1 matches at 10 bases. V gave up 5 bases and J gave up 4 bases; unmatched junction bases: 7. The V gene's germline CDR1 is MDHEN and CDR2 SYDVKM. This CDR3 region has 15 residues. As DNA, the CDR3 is TGTGCCAGCAGTCTTGGGACAGGGGAAAGCTATGGCTACACCTTC. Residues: CASSLGTGESYGYTF.

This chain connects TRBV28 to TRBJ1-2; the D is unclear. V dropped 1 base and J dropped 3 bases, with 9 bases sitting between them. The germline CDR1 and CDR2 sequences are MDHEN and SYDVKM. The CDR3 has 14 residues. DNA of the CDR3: TGTGCCAGCAGTTTATTCTTCGGGGACTATGGCTACACCTTC. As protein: CASSLFFGDYGYTF.

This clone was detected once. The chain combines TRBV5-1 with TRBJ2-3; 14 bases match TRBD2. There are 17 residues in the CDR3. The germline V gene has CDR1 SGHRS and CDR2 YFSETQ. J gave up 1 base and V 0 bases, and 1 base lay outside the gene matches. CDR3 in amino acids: CASSLGLAGGGTDTQYF. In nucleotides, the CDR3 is TGCGCCAGCAGCTTGGGACTAGCGGGAGGGGGCACAGATACGCAGTATTTT.

Written as DNA, the CDR3 is TGCAGCGGACAGGGGAAGTACCAAGAGACCCAGTACTTC. Translation gives CSGQGKYQETQYF. This chain connects TRBV29-1 to TRBJ2-5; 8 positions match TRBD1. Trimming removed 7 bases from V and 0 bases from J; junction bases left unmatched: 4. CDR1 SQVTM and CDR2 ANQGSEA come from the germline V gene. CDR3 size: 13 residues.

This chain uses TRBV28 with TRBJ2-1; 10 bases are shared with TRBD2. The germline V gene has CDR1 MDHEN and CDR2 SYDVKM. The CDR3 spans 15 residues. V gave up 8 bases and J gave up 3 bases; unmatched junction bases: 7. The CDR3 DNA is TGTGCCAGCGAAAGGACTAGCGGATTCTACAATGAGCAGTTCTTC. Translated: CASERTSGFYNEQFF.

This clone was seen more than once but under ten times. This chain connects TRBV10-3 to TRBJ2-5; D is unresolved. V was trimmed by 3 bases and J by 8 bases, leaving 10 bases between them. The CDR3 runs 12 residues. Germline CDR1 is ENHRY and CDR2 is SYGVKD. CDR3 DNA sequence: TGTGCCATCAGTGAATCTGAGATTACCCAGTACTTC. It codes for CAISESEITQYF.

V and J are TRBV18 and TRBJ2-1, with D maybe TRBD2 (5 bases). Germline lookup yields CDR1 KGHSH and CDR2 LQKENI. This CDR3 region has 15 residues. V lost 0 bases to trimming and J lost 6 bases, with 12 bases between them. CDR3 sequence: CASSPPSGSGNEQFF. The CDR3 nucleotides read TGTGCCAGCTCACCACCCTCGGGGTCGGGCAATGAGCAGTTCTTC.

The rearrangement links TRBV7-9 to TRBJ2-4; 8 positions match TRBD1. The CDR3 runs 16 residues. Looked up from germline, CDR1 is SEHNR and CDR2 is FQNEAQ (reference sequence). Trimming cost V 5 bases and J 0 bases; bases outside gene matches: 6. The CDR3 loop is CASSPGGGTAKNIQYF. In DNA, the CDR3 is TGTGCCAGCAGCCCAGGGGGCGGGACAGCCAAAAACATTCAGTACTTC.